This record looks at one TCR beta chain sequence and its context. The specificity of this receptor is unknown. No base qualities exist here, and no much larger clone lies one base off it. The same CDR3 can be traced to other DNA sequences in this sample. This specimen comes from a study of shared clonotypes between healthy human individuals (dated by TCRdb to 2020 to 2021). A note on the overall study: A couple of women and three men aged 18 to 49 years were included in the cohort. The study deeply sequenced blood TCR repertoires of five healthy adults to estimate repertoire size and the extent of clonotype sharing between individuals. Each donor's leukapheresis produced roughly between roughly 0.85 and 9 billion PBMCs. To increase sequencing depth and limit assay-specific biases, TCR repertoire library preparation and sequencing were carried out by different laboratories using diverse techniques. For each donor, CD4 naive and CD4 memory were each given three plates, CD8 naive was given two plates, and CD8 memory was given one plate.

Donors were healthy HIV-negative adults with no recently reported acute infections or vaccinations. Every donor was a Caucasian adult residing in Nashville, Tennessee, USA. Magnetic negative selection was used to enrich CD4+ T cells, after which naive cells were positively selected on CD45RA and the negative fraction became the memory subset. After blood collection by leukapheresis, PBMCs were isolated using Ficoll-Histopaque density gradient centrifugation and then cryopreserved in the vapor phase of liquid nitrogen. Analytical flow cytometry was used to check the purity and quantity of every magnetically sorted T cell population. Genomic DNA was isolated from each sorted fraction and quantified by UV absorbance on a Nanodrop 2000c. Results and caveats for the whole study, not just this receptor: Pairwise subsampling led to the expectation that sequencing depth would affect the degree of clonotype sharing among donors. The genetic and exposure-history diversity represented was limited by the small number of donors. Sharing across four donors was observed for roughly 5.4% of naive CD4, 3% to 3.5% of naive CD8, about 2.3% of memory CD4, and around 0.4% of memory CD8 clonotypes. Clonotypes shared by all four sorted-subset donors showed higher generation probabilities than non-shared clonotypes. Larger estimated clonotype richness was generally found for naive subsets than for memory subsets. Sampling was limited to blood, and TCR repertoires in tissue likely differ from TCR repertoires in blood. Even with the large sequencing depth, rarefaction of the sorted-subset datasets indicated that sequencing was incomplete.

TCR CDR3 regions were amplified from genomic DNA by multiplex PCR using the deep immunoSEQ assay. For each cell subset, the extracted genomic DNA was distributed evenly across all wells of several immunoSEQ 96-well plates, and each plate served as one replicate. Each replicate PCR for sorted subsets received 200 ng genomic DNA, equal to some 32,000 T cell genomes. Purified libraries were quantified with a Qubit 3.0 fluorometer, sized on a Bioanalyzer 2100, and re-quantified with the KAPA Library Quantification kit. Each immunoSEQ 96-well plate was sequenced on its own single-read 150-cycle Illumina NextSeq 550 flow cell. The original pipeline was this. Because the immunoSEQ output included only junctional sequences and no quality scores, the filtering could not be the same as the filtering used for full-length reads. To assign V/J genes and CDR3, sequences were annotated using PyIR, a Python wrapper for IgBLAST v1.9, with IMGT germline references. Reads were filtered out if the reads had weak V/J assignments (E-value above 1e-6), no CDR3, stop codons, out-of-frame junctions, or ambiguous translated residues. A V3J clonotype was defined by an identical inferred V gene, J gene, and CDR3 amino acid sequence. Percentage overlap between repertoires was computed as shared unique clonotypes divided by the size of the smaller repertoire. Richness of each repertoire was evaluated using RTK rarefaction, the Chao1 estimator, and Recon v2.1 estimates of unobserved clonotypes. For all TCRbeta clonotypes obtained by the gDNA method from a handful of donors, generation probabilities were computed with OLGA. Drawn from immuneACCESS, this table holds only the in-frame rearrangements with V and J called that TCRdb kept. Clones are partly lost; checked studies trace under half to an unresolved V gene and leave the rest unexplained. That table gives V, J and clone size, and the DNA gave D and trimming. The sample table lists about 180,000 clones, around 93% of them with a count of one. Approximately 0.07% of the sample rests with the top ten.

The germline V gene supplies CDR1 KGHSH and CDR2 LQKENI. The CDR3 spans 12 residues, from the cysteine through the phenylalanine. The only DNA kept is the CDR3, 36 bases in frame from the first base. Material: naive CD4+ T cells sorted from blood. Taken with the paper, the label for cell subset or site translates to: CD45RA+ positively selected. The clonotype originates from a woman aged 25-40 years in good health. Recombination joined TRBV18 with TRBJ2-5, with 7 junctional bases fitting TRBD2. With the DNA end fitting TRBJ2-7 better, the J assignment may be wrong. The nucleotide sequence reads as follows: TGTGCCAGCTCACCGGGGAGGGACGAGCAGTACTTC. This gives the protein CASSPGRDEQYF.